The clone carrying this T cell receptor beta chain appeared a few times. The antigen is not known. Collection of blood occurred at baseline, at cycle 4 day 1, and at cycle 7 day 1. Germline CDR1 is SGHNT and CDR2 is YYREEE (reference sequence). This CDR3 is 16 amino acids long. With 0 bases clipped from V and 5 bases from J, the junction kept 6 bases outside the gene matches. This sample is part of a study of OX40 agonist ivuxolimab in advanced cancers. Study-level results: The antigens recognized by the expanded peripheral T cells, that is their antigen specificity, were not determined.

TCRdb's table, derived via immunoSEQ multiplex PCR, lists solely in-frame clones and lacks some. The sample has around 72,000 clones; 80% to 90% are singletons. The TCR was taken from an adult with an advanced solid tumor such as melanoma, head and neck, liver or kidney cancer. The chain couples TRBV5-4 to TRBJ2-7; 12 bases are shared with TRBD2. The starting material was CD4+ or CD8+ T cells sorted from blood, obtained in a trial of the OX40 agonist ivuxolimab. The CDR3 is CASSLDKTSGGHEQYF. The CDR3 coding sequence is TGTGCCAGCAGCTTGGATAAGACTAGCGGGGGCCACGAGCAGTACTTC.